Following are 19 T cell receptor beta chains from one sample sequenced in a study of cytomegalovirus exposure and HLA in healthy donors. It was with 60 Vbeta and 13 Jbeta primers that the PCR ran. The data were produced by immunoSEQ multiplex PCR, yet TCRdb's version contains in-frame clones alone and is incomplete. The sample includes 200,000 or so clones, 70% to 85% of them seen just once. The sample taken for sequencing was PBMCs. These receptors all come from a boy between 2 and 10 years old in good health and CMV-seronegative.

The chain uses TRBV4-2 and TRBJ2-2, with TRBD2 identical over 7 bases. The V and J ends lost 3 bases and 5 bases, in that order; junction bases with no gene match: 0. This CDR3 is built from 13 residues. CDR1 and CDR2 from the germline V gene are LGHNA and YNFKEQ. CDR3 DNA: TGTGCCAGCAGCCAGGGGGGGACCGGGGAGCTGTTTTTT. Its protein is CASSQGGTGELFF.

The rearrangement uses TRBV19 and TRBJ2-7; 10 bases match TRBD1. Germline V gene lookup returns CDR1 LNHDA and CDR2 SQIVND (reference sequence). The CDR3 is 17 residues long. Germline trimming cut 8 bases from V and 3 bases from J; bases unmatched to any gene: 16. The CDR3 sequence is CASRGPANRDRGYEQYF. CDR3 DNA: TGTGCCAGTCGGGGCCCCGCTAACCGGGACAGGGGCTACGAGCAGTACTTC.

The rearrangement uses TRBV18 and TRBJ1-1, with TRBD1 as a possible D gene (5 bases). Trimming cost V 2 bases and J 4 bases, with 11 bases left between them. CDR1 is KGHSH, CDR2 LQKENI, per germline. The CDR3 is made up of 14 amino acids. The CDR3 nucleotides are TGTGCCAGCTCACCAGGGGCGGGGTCCACTGAAGCTTTCTTT. Amino acid sequence: CASSPGAGSTEAFF.

This clone was seen a handful of times. The chain employs TRBV4-2 and TRBJ1-5; D is ambiguous. Trimming left V 3 bases short and J 7 bases short, with 19 bases between. The CDR3 contains 16 residues. CDR1 is LGHNA, CDR2 YNFKEQ, per germline. The CDR3 sequence: CASSQQLVQPGQPQHF. The CDR3 DNA is TGTGCCAGCAGCCAGCAGTTGGTTCAGCCGGGACAGCCCCAGCATTTT.

This clone is a singleton in its sample. The rearrangement links TRBV6-5 to TRBJ2-5; a possible D gene is TRBD2 (7 bases). V was trimmed by 6 bases and J by 6 bases, leaving 11 bases between them. The CDR3 is 12 residues long. Germline-derived CDR1 and CDR2 are MNHEY and SVGAGI. Here the CDR3 DNA reads TGTGCCAGCAGACGGGGGGCCCAGACCCAGTACTTC. It is translated as CASRRGAQTQYF.

CDR3 residues: CATASRDTQYF. CDR3 nucleotide sequence: TGTGCCACCGCTAGTAGAGATACGCAGTATTTT. The chain uses TRBV21-1 and TRBJ2-3; the table's D call, TRBD2, was not checked against the DNA. TRBV21-1 constitutes a pseudogene. The length of the CDR3 is 11 residues.

Remarks on this clone: Other DNA sequences from this sample encode an identical CDR3 as well. The chain recombines TRBV9 with TRBJ1-2, with D tentatively TRBD1 (6 bases). The germline V gene has CDR1 SGDLS and CDR2 YYNGEE. This CDR3 has 14 amino acids. V shed 0 bases and J shed 2 bases, with 8 bases lying between them. The CDR3 protein is CASSVGQGNYGYTF. The CDR3 DNA sequence: TGTGCCAGCAGCGTAGGGCAGGGGAACTATGGCTACACCTTC. The entire variable domain, with the rest obtained from reference TRBV9 and TRBJ1-2, is as follows: DSGVTQTPKHLITATGQRVTLRCSPRSGDLSVYWYQQSLDQGLQFLIQYYNGEERAKGNILERFSAQQFPDLHSELNLSSLELGDSALYFCASSVGQGNYGYTFGSGTRLTVV.

The genes are TRBV25-1 and TRBJ1-4; TRBD1 is a possible D gene (6 bases). This CDR3 is 16 amino acids long. Between the trimmed V and J ends, which lost 3 bases and 1 base, there was a span of 12 bases. The V gene's germline CDR1 is MGHDK and CDR2 SYGVNS. This CDR3 is CASSEPLRGTNEKLFF. The DNA of the CDR3 is TGTGCCAGCAGTGAGCCGCTCAGGGGAACTAATGAAAAACTGTTTTTT.

With respect to this clone: Germline is not matched at one junction end, which may reflect a read error. The chain has TRBV29-1 and TRBJ1-1; 7 nucleotides line up with TRBD1. The CDR3 loop spans 10 amino acids. Germline V lookup: CDR1 SQVTM, CDR2 ANQGSEA. The CDR3: CGTVNTEAFF. CDR3 DNA: TGTGGGACAGTCAACACTGAAGCTTTCTTT. Full variable domain (remainder filled in from reference TRBV29-1 and TRBJ1-1): SAVISQKPSRDICQRGTSLTIQCQVDSQVTMMFWYRQQPGQSLTLIATANQGSEATYESGFVIDKFPISRPNLTFSTLTVSNMSPEDSSIYLCGTVNTEAFFGQGTRLTVV.

Details on this clone: Other DNA sequences in this sample translate to the same CDR3. This rearrangement joins TRBV5-1 to TRBJ1-3; D is ambiguous. Between the trimmed V and J ends, which lost 2 bases and 4 bases, there was a span of 7 bases. Germline assignment: CDR1 SGHRS and CDR2 YFSETQ. The CDR3 runs 13 residues. CDR3 sequence (DNA): TGCGCCAGCAGCTTAGGAGCCGGAAACACCATATATTTT. Its translation: CASSLGAGNTIYF.

As regards this clone: The same CDR3 also results from other DNA sequences found in this sample. This rearrangement joins TRBV27 to TRBJ1-6; 7 positions match TRBD1. V lost 8 bases to trimming and J lost 0 bases; unmatched junction nucleotides: 10. CDR1 is MNHEY and CDR2 is SMNVEV in the germline V gene (reference sequence). The CDR3 sequence is 17 residues long. DNA of the CDR3: TGTGCCAGCTCACCCTGGACAGGCAGCTCCTATAATTCACCCCTCCACTTT. Translated: CASSPWTGSSYNSPLHF.

This clone came up once. The chain links TRBV5-8 to TRBJ2-5, with no clear D. The J call may not be correct, given that the DNA end is closer to TRBJ2-7. Germline CDR1 is SGHTS and CDR2 is YDEGEE. The CDR3 has 13 residues. The DNA of the CDR3 is TGTGCCAGCAACCCAGACATGGGCTACGAGCAGTACTTC. Translated: CASNPDMGYEQYF.

The chain employs TRBV2 and TRBJ1-1; TRBD1 agrees at 7 bases. V dropped 5 bases and J dropped 5; count of bases not matched to a gene: 5. Germline V gene sequence: CDR1 SNHLY, CDR2 FYNNEI. The length of the CDR3 is 13 residues. The CDR3 loop is CASSLTGRTEAFF. The CDR3 bases are TGTGCCAGCAGTCTGACAGGGAGAACTGAAGCTTTCTTT.

CDR3 nucleotides: TGTGCCAGTAGTATCCGCGGGAACACTGAAGCTTTCTTT. It yields the protein CASSIRGNTEAFF. The chain employs TRBV19 and TRBJ1-1; no reliable D call. This CDR3 has 13 residues. V was shortened by 3 bases and J by 1 base, with 6 bases between the two germline ends. Germline loops: CDR1 LNHDA, CDR2 SQIVND (reference sequence).

This clone was recorded a few times. The chain uses TRBV2 and TRBJ1-2; 10 positions agree with TRBD1. Losses at the gene ends were 11 bases for V and 7 bases for J; bases not matched to a gene: 10. The CDR3 has 13 amino acids. Per the germline V gene, CDR1 is SNHLY and CDR2 is FYNNEI. Here the CDR3 DNA reads TGTGCCTGCCAGACAGGGGGCCACTTTGGCTACACCTTC. This encodes CACQTGGHFGYTF.

The CDR3 DNA follows: TGTGCCAGCGCATTAACAGGTGAACACACGAGCAATCAGCCCCAGCATTTT. Protein sequence: CASALTGEHTSNQPQHF. This chain connects TRBV6-4 to TRBJ1-5, with D tentatively TRBD1 (5 bases). This CDR3 has 17 amino acids. CDR1 and CDR2 (germline): MRHNA, SNTAGT. Trimming cost V 8 bases and J 1 base, with 21 bases left between them.

This chain uses TRBV27 with TRBJ2-3; 8 bases fit TRBD2. V shed 5 bases and J 0 bases; nucleotides not matched to a gene: 13. Germline V gives CDR1 MNHEY, CDR2 SMNVEV (reference sequence). The CDR3 consists of 18 residues. DNA of the CDR3: TGTGCCAGCAGTAGCTTACTAGCGGACCCAGCTAGCACAGATACGCAGTATTTT. This encodes CASSSLLADPASTDTQYF.

The rearrangement joins TRBV23-1 to TRBJ2-3; D is unclear. TRBV23-1 is an ORF for which the function is uncertain. The CDR3 sequence is 14 residues long. V dropped 2 bases and J dropped 1 base, with 7 bases sitting between them. In nucleotides, the CDR3 is TGCGCCAGCAGTCAAAGGCAGGGCACAGATACGCAGTATTTT. This gives the protein CASSQRQGTDTQYF.

In DNA, the CDR3 is TGTGCCACCAGCAGAGCGCCGGGGGTAGGTGGAAAACTGTTTTTT. This sequence encodes CATSRAPGVGGKLFF. The rearrangement uses TRBV15 and TRBJ1-4, with D possibly matching TRBD1 (5 bases). Germline values: CDR1 LNHNV, CDR2 YYDKDF (reference sequence). The CDR3 has 15 amino acids. V was clipped by 1 base and J by 10 bases, with 16 bases between them.